Listed below are T cell receptor beta chains from one sample, sequenced in a study of T cell responses to AZD1222 COVID-19 vaccine. The method was immunoSEQ multiplex PCR; TCRdb's version includes in-frame clones alone and lacks a portion of them. The data hold fewer than 250,000 clones, with roughly 91% observed a single time. The starting material was peripheral blood, obtained on day 0 of MenACWY control vaccination. These receptors all stem from an adult in good health. Each CDR3 is given with its conserved first and last residue. A D gene is named only where the DNA matches it firmly. Only part of the rows carry a size: once, few, many, or a class if the clone is expanded.

J gene | D gene | V gene | clone size | CDR3 protein | CDR3 DNA
TRBJ1-5 | . | TRBV12-3/TRBV12-4 | . | CASSLRSNQPQHF | TGTGCCAGCAGTTTGCGTAGCAATCAGCCCCAGCATTTT
TRBJ1-1 | . | TRBV5-6 | once | CASSQDGILNTEAFF | TGTGCCAGCAGCCAGGACGGCATCTTGAACACTGAAGCTTTCTTT
TRBJ1-2 | . | TRBV12-3/TRBV12-4 | . | CASSFRDIYGYTF | TGTGCCAGCAGTTTCCGGGACATCTACGGCTACACCTTC
TRBJ2-5 | . | TRBV30 | . | CAWSDLPGAQYF | TGTGCCTGGAGTGACCTCCCTGGGGCCCAGTACTTC
TRBJ1-6 | TRBD1 | TRBV5-6 | . | CASSLRTGNSPLHF | TGTGCCAGCAGCTTAAGGACAGGGAATTCACCCCTCCACTTT
TRBJ1-5 | TRBD1 | TRBV2 | once | CASSPMGQVTYSNQPQHF | TGTGCCAGCAGTCCAATGGGACAGGTTACTTATAGCAATCAGCCCCAGCATTTT
TRBJ1-1 | . | TRBV5-1 | . | CASSLGTGLNTEAFF | TGCGCCAGCAGCTTGGGTACAGGGCTGAACACTGAAGCTTTCTTT
TRBJ1-5 | . | TRBV10-1 | . | CASSENWEPTLLSNQPQHF | TGCGCCAGCAGTGAGAATTGGGAACCGACCTTGCTTAGCAATCAGCCCCAGCATTTT
TRBJ2-1 | . | TRBV19 | . | CASSRFRGDQRVNEQFF | TGTGCCAGTAGTAGATTTAGGGGGGACCAAAGGGTGAATGAGCAGTTCTTC
TRBJ2-7 | TRBD1 | TRBV4-2 | . | CASSQVPGQAFYEQYF | TGTGCCAGCAGCCAAGTACCGGGACAGGCCTTCTACGAGCAGTACTTC
TRBJ1-6 | . | TRBV28 | . | CASFDNHNSPLHF | TGTGCCAGTTTCGACAATCATAATTCACCCCTCCACTTT
TRBJ2-7 | . | TRBV30 | . | CACKNRALYEQYF | TGTGCCTGTAAAAACCGGGCCCTCTACGAGCAGTACTTC
TRBJ2-3 | . | TRBV7-9 | . | CASSLVRQTSSTDTQYF | TGTGCCAGCAGCTTAGTGCGGCAGACCTCTAGCACAGATACGCAGTATTTT
TRBJ2-6 | . | TRBV4-3 | . | CASSQVPPPGANVLTF | TGCGCCAGCAGCCAAGTTCCGCCGCCTGGGGCCAACGTCCTGACTTTC
TRBJ1-1 | . | TRBV6-2/TRBV6-3 | . | CASSSPGLPNTEAFF | TGTGCCAGCAGTTCCCCGGGGCTCCCTAACACTGAAGCTTTCTTT
TRBJ1-2 | . | TRBV2 | . | CASSDGENYGYTF | TGTGCCAGCAGTGATGGTGAAAACTATGGCTACACCTTC
TRBJ1-1 | TRBD1 | TRBV3-1/TRBV3-2 | . | CASSPGTGDVGTEAFF | TGTGCCAGCAGCCCCGGGACAGGGGATGTAGGCACTGAAGCTTTCTTT
TRBJ1-6 | . | TRBV7-8 | . | CASSLAWGNSPLHF | TGTGCCAGCAGCTTAGCATGGGGAAATTCACCCCTCCACTTT
TRBJ1-4 | . | TRBV9 | once | CASSPSVGLYEKLFF | TGTGCCAGCAGCCCGTCTGTTGGGCTATATGAAAAACTGTTTTTT
TRBJ2-7 | . | TRBV2 | . | CASSEWDLSSYEQYF | TGTGCCAGCAGTGAGTGGGACCTAAGCTCCTACGAGCAGTACTTC
TRBJ1-2 | . | TRBV20-1 | once | CSASEVFGYTF | TGCAGTGCTAGCGAGGTTTTTGGCTACACCTTC
TRBJ1-2 | TRBD1 | TRBV30 | . | CAWIWTGAVNYGYTF | TGTGCCTGGATTTGGACAGGGGCCGTTAACTATGGCTACACCTTC